The entry that follows covers one TCR beta chain sequence. Its antigen is unidentified. Primed by a sample-barcoded 5' primer and a J-beta primer mix, a second PCR proceeded for about 6 to 11 cycles. With 12 random nucleotides, a template-switch adaptor tagged each individual cDNA molecule. One entry per CDR3 protein results from TCRdb running MiXCR on the 5' RACE reads. The sample lists some 1,500,000 distinct CDR3 sequences, 42% occurring once. These data originate in a study of blood T cells in healthy people across ages. Study findings and constraints: More naive CD4+ cells and higher diversity marked long-lived donors relative to aged donors. Since the PBMCs were unsorted, naive and antigen-experienced cells could not be conclusively compared.

Ranging in age from about 6 to 100, the donors were healthy Caucasian individuals from Russia. This sequence originates from a woman between 18 and 29 years old in good health. Specimen: blood.

CDR3 sequence: CATSRSGGTGGETQYF. CDR3 in DNA: TGTGCCACCAGCAGGAGTGGAGGGACAGGGGGGGAGACCCAGTACTTC. The rearrangement joins TRBV15 to TRBJ2-5, with TRBD1 identical over 11 bases. With V trimmed by 3 bases and J by 5 bases, 8 bases remained unmatched. The CDR3 runs to 16 residues. In germline, CDR1 is LNHNV, CDR2 YYDKDF (reference sequence).